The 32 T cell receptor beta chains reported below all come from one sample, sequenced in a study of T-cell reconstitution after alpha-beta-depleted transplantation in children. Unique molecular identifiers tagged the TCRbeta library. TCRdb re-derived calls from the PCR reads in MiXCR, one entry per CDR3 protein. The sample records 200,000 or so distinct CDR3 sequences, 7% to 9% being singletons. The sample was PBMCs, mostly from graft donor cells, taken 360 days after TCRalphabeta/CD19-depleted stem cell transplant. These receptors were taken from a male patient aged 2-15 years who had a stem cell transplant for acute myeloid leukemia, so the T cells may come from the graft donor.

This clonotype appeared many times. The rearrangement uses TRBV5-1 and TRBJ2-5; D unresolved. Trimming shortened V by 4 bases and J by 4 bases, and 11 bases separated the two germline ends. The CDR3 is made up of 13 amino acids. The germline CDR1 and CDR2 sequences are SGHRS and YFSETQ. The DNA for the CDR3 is TGCGCCAGCAGCCACGGGTGGGGAGAGACCCAGTACTTC. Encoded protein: CASSHGWGETQYF.

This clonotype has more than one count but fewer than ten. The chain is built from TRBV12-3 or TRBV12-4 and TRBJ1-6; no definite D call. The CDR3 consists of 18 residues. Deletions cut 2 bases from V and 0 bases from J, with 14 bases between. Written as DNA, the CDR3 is TGTGCCAGCAGTTTATTATCTGGGCCCTCCTCCTATAATTCACCCCTCCACTTT. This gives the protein CASSLLSGPSSYNSPLHF.

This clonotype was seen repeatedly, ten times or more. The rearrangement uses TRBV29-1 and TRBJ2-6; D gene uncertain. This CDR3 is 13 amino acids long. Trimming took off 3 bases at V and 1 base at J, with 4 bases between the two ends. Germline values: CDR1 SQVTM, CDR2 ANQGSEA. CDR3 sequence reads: CSVEGSGANVLTF. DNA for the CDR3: TGCAGCGTTGAGGGGTCTGGGGCCAACGTCCTGACTTTC.

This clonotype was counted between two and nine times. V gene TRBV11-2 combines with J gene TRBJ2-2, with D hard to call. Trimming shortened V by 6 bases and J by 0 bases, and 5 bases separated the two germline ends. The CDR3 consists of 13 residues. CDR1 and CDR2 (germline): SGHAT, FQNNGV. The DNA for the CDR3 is TGTGCCAGCAGTATGTCGAACACCGGGGAGCTGTTTTTT. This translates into CASSMSNTGELFF. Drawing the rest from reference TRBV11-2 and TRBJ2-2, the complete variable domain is EAGVAQSPRYKIIEKRQSVAFWCNPISGHATLYWYQQILGQGPKLLIQFQNNGVVDDSQLPKDRFSAERLKGVDSTLKIQPAKLEDSAVYLCASSMSNTGELFFGEGSRLTVL.

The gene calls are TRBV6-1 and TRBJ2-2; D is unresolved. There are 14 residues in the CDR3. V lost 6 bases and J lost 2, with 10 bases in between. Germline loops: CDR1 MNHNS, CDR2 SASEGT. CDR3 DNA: TGTGCCAGCAGCCATGACCAAAACACCGGGGAGCTGTTTTTT. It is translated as CASSHDQNTGELFF.

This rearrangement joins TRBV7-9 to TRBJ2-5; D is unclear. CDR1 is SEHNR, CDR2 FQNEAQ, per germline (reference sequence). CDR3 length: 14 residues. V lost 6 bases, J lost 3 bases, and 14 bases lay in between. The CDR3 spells CASRSRAVKETQYF. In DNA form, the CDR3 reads TGTGCCAGCAGGTCAAGGGCGGTAAAAGAGACCCAGTACTTC.

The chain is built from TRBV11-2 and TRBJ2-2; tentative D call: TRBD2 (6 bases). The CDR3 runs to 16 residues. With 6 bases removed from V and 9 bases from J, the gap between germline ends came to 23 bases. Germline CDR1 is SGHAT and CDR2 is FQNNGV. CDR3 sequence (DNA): TGTGCCAGCAGAGTAATCCGGGACTCAGTCGATCGGGAGCTGTTTTTT. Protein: CASRVIRDSVDRELFF.

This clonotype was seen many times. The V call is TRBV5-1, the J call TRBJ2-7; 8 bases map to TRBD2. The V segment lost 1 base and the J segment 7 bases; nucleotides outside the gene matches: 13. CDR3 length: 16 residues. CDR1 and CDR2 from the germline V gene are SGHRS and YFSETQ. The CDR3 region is CASSLRLAGRLREQYF. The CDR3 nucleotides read TGCGCCAGCAGCTTGAGGCTAGCGGGCCGTTTGAGGGAGCAGTACTTC.

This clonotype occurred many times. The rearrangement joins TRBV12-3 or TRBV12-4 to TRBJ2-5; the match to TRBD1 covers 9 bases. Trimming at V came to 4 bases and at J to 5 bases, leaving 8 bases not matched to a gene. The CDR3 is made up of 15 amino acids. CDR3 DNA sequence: TGTGCCAGCAGTTCGCCCGGGACAGGGATGGAGACCCAGTACTTC. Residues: CASSSPGTGMETQYF.

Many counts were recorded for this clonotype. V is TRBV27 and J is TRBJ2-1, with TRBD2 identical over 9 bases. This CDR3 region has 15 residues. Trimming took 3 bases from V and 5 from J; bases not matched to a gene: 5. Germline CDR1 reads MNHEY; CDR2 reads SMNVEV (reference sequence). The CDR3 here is CASSFAGGLNNEQFF. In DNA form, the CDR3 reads TGTGCCAGCAGTTTCGCGGGGGGGTTAAACAATGAGCAGTTCTTC.

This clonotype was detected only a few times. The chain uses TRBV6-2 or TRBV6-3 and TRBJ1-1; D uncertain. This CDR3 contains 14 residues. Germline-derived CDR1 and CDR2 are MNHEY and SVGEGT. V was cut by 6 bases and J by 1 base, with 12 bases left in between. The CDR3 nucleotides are TGTGCCAGCAGACCAGACTGGGCGAACACTGAAGCTTTCTTT. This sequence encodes CASRPDWANTEAFF.

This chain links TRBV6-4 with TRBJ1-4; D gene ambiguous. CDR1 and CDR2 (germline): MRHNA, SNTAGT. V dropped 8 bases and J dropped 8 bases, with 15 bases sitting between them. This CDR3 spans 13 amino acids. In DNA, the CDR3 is TGTGCCAGCCCCGACGATCTAGAGGAAAAACTGTTTTTT. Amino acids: CASPDDLEEKLFF.

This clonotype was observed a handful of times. The CDR3 nucleotides read TGTGCCAGCAGCAGGGGACAGAGCCTTAATGAAAAACTGTTTTTT. This translates into CASSRGQSLNEKLFF. The chain joins TRBV4-2 to TRBJ1-4; 7 bases fit TRBD1. The ends lost 5 bases at V and 4 bases at J; junction bases unmatched: 7. Germline V gives CDR1 LGHNA, CDR2 YNFKEQ. This CDR3 is built from 15 residues.

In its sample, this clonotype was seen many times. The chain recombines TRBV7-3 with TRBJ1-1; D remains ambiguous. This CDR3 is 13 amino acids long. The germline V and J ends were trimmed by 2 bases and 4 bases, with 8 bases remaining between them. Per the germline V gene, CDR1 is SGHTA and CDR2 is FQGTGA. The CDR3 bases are TGTGCCAGCAGCTTATGGGTGGGCACTGAAGCTTTCTTT. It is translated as CASSLWVGTEAFF.

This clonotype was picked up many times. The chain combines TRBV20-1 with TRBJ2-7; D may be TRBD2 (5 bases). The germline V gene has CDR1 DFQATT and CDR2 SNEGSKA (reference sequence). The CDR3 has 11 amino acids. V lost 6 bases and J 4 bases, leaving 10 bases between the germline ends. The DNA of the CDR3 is TGCAGTGCGGCCCCGGGGTACGAGCAGTACTTC. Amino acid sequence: CSAAPGYEQYF.

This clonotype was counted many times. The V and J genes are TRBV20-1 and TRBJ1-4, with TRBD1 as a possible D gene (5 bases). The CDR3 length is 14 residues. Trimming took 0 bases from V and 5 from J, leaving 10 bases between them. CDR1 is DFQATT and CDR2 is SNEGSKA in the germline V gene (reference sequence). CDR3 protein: CSAREGWGNEKLFF. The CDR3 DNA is TGCAGTGCTAGAGAGGGGTGGGGCAATGAAAAACTGTTTTTT.

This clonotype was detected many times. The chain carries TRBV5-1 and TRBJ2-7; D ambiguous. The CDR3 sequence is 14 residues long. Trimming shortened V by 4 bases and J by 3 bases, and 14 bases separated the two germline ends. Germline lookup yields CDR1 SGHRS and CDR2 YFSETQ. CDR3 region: CASSLHPTNYEQYV. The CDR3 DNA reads TGCGCCAGCAGCCTTCACCCTACTAACTACGAGCAGTACGTC.

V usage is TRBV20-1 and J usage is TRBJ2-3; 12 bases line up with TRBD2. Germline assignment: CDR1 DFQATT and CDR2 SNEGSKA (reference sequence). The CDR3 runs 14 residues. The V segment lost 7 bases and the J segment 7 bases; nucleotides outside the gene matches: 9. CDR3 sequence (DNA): TGCAGTGTTCTCGGACTAGCGGGGCTAAATACGCAGTATTTT. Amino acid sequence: CSVLGLAGLNTQYF.

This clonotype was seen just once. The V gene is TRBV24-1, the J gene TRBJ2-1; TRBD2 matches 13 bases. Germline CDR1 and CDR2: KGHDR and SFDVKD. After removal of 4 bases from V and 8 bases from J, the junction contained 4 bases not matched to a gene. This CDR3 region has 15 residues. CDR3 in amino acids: CATSEGLAGVHEQFF. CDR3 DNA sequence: TGTGCCACCAGTGAAGGACTAGCGGGAGTTCATGAGCAGTTCTTC.

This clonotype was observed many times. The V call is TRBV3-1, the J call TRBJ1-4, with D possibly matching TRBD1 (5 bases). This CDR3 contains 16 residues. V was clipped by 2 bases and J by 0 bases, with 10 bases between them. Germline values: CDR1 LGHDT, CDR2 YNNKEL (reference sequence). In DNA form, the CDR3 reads TGTGCCAGCAGCCAAAAGGGGCGAGCAACTAATGAAAAACTGTTTTTT. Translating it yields CASSQKGRATNEKLFF. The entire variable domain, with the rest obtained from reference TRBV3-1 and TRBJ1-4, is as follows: DTAVSQTPKYLVTQMGNDKSIKCEQNLGHDTMYWYKQDSKKFLKIMFSYNNKELIINETVPNRFSPKSPDKAHLNLHINSLELGDSAVYFCASSQKGRATNEKLFFGSGTQLSVL.

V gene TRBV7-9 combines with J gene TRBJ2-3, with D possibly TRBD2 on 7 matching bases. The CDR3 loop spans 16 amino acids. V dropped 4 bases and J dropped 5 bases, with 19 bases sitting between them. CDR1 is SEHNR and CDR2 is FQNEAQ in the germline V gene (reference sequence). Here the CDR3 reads CASSYQGAGAGDTQYF. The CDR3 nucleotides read TGTGCCAGCAGCTATCAGGGTGCGGGGGCGGGAGATACGCAGTATTTT.

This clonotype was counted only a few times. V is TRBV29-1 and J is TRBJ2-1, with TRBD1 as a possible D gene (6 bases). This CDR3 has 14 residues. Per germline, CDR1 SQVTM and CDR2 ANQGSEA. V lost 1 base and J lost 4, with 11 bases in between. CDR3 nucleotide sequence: TGCAGCGTTGAAGGCAGGGGATCGTACAATGAGCAGTTCTTC. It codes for CSVEGRGSYNEQFF.

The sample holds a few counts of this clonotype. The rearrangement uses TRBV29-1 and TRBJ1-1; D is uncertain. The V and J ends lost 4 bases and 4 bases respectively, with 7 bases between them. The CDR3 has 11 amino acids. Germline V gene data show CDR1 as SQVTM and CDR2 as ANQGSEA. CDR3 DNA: TGCAGCGTTGCCACGGGCACTGAAGCTTTCTTT. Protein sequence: CSVATGTEAFF.

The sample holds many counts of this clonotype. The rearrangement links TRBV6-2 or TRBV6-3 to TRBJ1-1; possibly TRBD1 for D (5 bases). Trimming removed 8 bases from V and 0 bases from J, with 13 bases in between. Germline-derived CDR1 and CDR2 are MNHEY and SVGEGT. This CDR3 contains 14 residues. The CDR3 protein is CASLPGEVNTEAFF. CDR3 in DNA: TGTGCCAGCCTCCCGGGGGAGGTGAACACTGAAGCTTTCTTT.

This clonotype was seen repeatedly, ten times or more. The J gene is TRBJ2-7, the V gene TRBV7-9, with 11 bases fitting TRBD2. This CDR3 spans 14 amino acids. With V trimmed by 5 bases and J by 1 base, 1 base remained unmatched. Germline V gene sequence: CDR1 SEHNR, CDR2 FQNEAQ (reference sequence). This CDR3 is CASSPSGGSYEQYV. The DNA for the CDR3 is TGTGCCAGCAGCCCTAGCGGGGGGTCCTACGAGCAGTACGTC.

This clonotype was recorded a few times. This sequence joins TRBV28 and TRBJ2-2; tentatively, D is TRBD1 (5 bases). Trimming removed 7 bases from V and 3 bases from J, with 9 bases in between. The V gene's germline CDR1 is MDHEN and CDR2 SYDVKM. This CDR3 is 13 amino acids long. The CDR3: CASNAGHTGELFF. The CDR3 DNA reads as TGTGCCAGCAATGCAGGGCACACCGGGGAGCTGTTTTTT.

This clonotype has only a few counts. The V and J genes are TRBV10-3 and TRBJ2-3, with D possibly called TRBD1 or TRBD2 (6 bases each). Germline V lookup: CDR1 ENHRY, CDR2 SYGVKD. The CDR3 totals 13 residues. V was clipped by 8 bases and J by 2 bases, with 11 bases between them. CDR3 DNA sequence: TGTGCCATCGGGGGGCGGAACACAGATACGCAGTATTTT. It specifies CAIGGRNTDTQYF.

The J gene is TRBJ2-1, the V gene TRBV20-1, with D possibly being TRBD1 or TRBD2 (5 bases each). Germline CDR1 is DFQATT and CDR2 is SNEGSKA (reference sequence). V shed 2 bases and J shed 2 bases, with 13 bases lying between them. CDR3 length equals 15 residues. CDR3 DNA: TGCAGTGCTAGACCCGGGACGGAAGCCTACAATGAGCAGTTCTTC. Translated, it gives CSARPGTEAYNEQFF.

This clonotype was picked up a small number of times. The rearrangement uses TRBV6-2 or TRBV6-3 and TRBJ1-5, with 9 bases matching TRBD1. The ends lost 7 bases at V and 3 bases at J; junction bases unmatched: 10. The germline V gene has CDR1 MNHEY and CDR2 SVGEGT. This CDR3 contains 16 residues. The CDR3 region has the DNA TGTGCCAGCAAGCCTGCCGGGACAGGGACCAATCAGCCCCAGCATTTT. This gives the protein CASKPAGTGTNQPQHF.

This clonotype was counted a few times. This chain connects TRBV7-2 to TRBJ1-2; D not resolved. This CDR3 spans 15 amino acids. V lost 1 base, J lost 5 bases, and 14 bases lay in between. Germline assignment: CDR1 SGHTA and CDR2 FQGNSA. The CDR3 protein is CASSLEFVPRYGYTF. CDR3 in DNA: TGTGCCAGCAGCTTAGAGTTTGTCCCCCGATATGGCTACACCTTC.

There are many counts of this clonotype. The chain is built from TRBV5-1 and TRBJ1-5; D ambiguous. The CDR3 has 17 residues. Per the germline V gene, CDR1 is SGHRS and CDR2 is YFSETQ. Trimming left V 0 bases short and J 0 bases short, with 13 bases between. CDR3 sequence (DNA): TGCGCCAGCAGCTTGGTGGGATGGGTCTATAGCAATCAGCCCCAGCATTTT. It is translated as CASSLVGWVYSNQPQHF.

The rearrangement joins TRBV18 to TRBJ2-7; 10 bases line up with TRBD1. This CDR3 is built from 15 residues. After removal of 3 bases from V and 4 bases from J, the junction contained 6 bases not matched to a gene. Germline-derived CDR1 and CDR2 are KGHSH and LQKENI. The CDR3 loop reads CASSPNMGQGYEQYV. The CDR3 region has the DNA TGTGCCAGCTCACCCAATATGGGACAGGGGTACGAGCAGTACGTC.